The rows below give T cell receptor beta chains drawn from one sample of a study of T-cell memory formation after mild COVID-19. From the 5' RACE reads, TCRdb called clonotypes with MiXCR, one entry per CDR3 protein. In the table there are hundreds of thousands of distinct CDR3 sequences, roughly 22% of which are singletons. Source material: PBMCs or a T cell subset sorted from them (not recorded which). These receptor sequences come from an adult woman who had mild COVID-19 (a few samples of this study predate the infection). Cell type and time point are not known. Each CDR3 is given with its conserved first and last residue. Fields, in order: V gene, CDR3 protein.

V gene: TRBV11-1; CDR3 protein: CASSRSRAQETQYF
V gene: TRBV5-1; CDR3 protein: CASSLAPRVFSNQPQHF
V gene: TRBV20-1; CDR3 protein: CSARPFGGNSPLHF
V gene: TRBV5-1; CDR3 protein: CASSLGVGRDPKQFF
V gene: TRBV4-2; CDR3 protein: CASSQEVRGNEQFF
V gene: TRBV18; CDR3 protein: CASSPGAGGSYEQYF
V gene: TRBV7-2; CDR3 protein: CASSLKERSSYEQYF
V gene: TRBV7-3; CDR3 protein: CASSLVGTKVNEQFF
V gene: TRBV15; CDR3 protein: CATSREGLSYEQYF
V gene: TRBV20-1; CDR3 protein: CSARPGRPTYEQYF
V gene: TRBV29-1; CDR3 protein: CSVVGPGARETQYF
V gene: TRBV27; CDR3 protein: CASIPTGWFADTQYF
V gene: TRBV12-3/TRBV12-4; CDR3 protein: CASSHTGYEQYF
V gene: TRBV5-6; CDR3 protein: CASSLGGSLASTF
V gene: TRBV13; CDR3 protein: CASSLEGGYEQFF
V gene: TRBV5-1; CDR3 protein: CASSLLQGADSPLHF
V gene: TRBV5-1; CDR3 protein: CASSQSGPGELFF
V gene: TRBV12-3/TRBV12-4; CDR3 protein: CASSLALTFDGYTF
V gene: TRBV28; CDR3 protein: CAGGQGASYEQYF
V gene: TRBV6-1; CDR3 protein: CVSYSANSLYEQYF
V gene: TRBV11-3; CDR3 protein: CASSPPLGGRDNNEQFF
V gene: TRBV24-1; CDR3 protein: CATSSGKVGRNEQFF
V gene: TRBV5-5; CDR3 protein: CASSRLAGAGGEQFF
V gene: TRBV7-2; CDR3 protein: CASSPYVNTEAFF
V gene: TRBV7-2; CDR3 protein: CASNDNSYEQYF
V gene: TRBV5-1; CDR3 protein: CASSPFTTGALNEQFF
V gene: TRBV6-2/TRBV6-3; CDR3 protein: CASSSPGGGDTEAFF
V gene: TRBV7-8; CDR3 protein: CASSEGAGVEQYF
V gene: TRBV5-6; CDR3 protein: CASSLVQGQGNEQFF
V gene: TRBV11-2; CDR3 protein: CATPPGTGTNTGELFF
V gene: TRBV13; CDR3 protein: CASSLAGGYTGELFF
V gene: TRBV4-3; CDR3 protein: CASSQVGAPGTENGYTF
V gene: TRBV3-1; CDR3 protein: CASSQAQGGEKLFF
V gene: TRBV3-1; CDR3 protein: CASSQDNSRSYSYNEQFF
V gene: TRBV20-1; CDR3 protein: CSAWEDGGETQYF
V gene: TRBV29-1; CDR3 protein: CSVDSGILPDTQYF